A selection of T cell receptor beta chains follows, all from one sample in a study of beta chain features in type 1 diabetes. Clones were read by immunoSEQ multiplex PCR, and TCRdb kept only the in-frame ones, dropping some. Seen here are tens of thousands of clones, around 49% observed once, and the top ten hold 0.7%. Sample: central memory CD4+ T cells from blood. These receptors all come from a man aged 25 to 40 with type 1 diabetes. Each CDR3 is given with its conserved first and last residue. A D gene is named only where the DNA matches it firmly. Expanded clones are given a class, and other clones once, few, many or no size at all.

size	V	D	J	CDR3	DNA
.	TRBV4-1	.	TRBJ2-6	CASSQDGTRTGANVLTF	TGCGCCAGCAGCCAAGATGGCACACGAACTGGGGCCAACGTCCTGACTTTC
.	TRBV25-1	.	TRBJ1-4	CASSATGQAYEKLFF	TGTGCCAGCAGTGCGACAGGTCAGGCATATGAAAAACTGTTTTTT
.	TRBV29-1	.	TRBJ2-3	CSADVRGTDTQYF	TGCAGCGCCGACGTGCGGGGCACAGATACGCAGTATTTT
few	TRBV4-2	TRBD2	TRBJ2-3	CASSPGTSGDTQYF	TGTGCCAGCAGCCCTGGGACTAGCGGCGATACGCAGTATTTT
.	TRBV6-1	TRBD2	TRBJ2-5	CASSDTGLNGETQYF	TGTGCCAGCAGCGATACGGGACTAAATGGGGAGACCCAGTACTTC
.	TRBV29-1	TRBD1	TRBJ1-1	CSAATGVGTEAFF	TGCAGCGCCGCGACAGGGGTGGGCACTGAAGCTTTCTTT
.	TRBV5-1	TRBD2	TRBJ2-5	CASSTGTSGGKETQYF	TGCGCCAGCAGCACCGGGACTAGCGGGGGGAAAGAGACCCAGTACTTC
.	TRBV7-9	TRBD1	TRBJ1-2	CASSLRTGGSYGYTF	TGTGCCAGCAGCTTAAGGACAGGGGGAAGCTATGGCTACACCTTC
.	TRBV9	.	TRBJ2-3	CASSDAPGDTQYF	TGTGCCAGCAGCGATGCCCCGGGGGATACGCAGTATTTT
few	TRBV12-5	TRBD1	TRBJ2-7	CASGPGQGAHEQYF	TGTGCTAGTGGTCCGGGACAGGGGGCCCACGAGCAGTACTTC
.	TRBV6-5	.	TRBJ1-2	CASSFGKGRGYTF	TGTGCCAGCAGTTTCGGGAAAGGGCGCGGCTACACCTTC
.	TRBV9	TRBD1	TRBJ2-1	CASSSSRDRGFSEQFF	TGTGCCAGCAGCTCTAGCCGGGACAGGGGGTTTAGTGAGCAGTTCTTC
few	TRBV7-8	TRBD1	TRBJ1-1	CASSLEGGGTEAFF	TGTGCCAGCAGCTTAGAAGGGGGCGGGACTGAAGCTTTCTTT
.	TRBV10-3	TRBD1	TRBJ2-3	CAIRTGQGASSTDTQYF	TGTGCCATCAGGACGGGACAGGGGGCTTCTAGCACAGATACGCAGTATTTT
.	TRBV6-5	.	TRBJ1-1	CASSYSAALNTEAFF	TGTGCCAGCAGTTACTCGGCGGCACTGAACACTGAAGCTTTCTTT
.	TRBV14	.	TRBJ1-1	CASSQAGHLNTEAFF	TGTGCCAGCAGCCAAGCTGGACACTTGAACACTGAAGCTTTCTTT
.	TRBV19	.	TRBJ2-2	CASSITRPGLHTGELFF	TGTGCCAGTAGTATAACACGACCAGGGTTGCACACCGGGGAGCTGTTTTTT
.	TRBV11-2	TRBD2	TRBJ2-7	CASSLERGLAGSYEQYF	TGTGCCAGCAGCTTAGAACGGGGACTAGCGGGGAGTTACGAGCAGTACTTC
.	TRBV5-1	TRBD1	TRBJ2-7	CASSLWGQSEQYF	TGCGCCAGCAGCTTGTGGGGACAGAGCGAGCAGTACTTC
.	TRBV5-4	TRBD2	TRBJ2-2	CASSRRTSDNTGELFF	TGTGCCAGCAGCCGAAGGACTAGCGATAACACCGGGGAGCTGTTTTTT
.	TRBV5-4	.	TRBJ1-1	CASSLLTTDQAFF	TGTGCCAGCAGCTTGCTTACGACAGATCAAGCTTTCTTT
.	TRBV29-1	TRBD1	TRBJ1-4	CSVDPGTGGVGKLFF	TGCAGCGTTGACCCTGGGACAGGGGGCGTCGGAAAACTGTTTTTT
.	TRBV2	.	TRBJ2-1	CASRDSSSYNEQFF	TGTGCCAGCAGGGACTCGAGCTCCTACAATGAGCAGTTCTTC
.	TRBV19	TRBD1	TRBJ2-7	CATGTASYEQYF	TGTGCCACCGGGACAGCCTCCTACGAGCAGTACTTC
.	TRBV5-1	.	TRBJ1-5	CASSDGSLNQPQHF	TGCGCCAGCAGCGACGGGTCGCTCAATCAGCCCCAGCATTTT
.	TRBV7-8	.	TRBJ2-7	CASSLEQAREQYF	TGTGCCAGCAGCTTAGAACAGGCTCGGGAGCAGTACTTC
.	TRBV5-1	.	TRBJ2-3	CASSLGPSVVGGTQYF	TGCGCCAGCAGCTTGGGCCCTAGCGTTGTGGGCGGTACGCAGTATTTT
.	TRBV4-2	.	TRBJ2-2	CASSQEASANTGELFF	TGTGCCAGCAGCCAAGAGGCTAGCGCGAACACCGGGGAGCTGTTTTTT
few	TRBV6-6	TRBD2	TRBJ2-5	CASSGGSGETQYF	TGTGCCAGCAGCGGGGGGAGTGGGGAGACCCAGTACTTC
few	TRBV28	.	TRBJ2-7	CASSIKGHEQYF	TGTGCCAGCAGTATCAAGGGGCACGAGCAGTACTTC
.	TRBV19	TRBD1	TRBJ2-6	CASSRDRFDSGANVLTF	TGTGCCAGTAGTAGGGACAGGTTTGACTCTGGGGCCAACGTCCTGACTTTC
.	TRBV2	TRBD1	TRBJ2-3	CASSIQGLDTQYF	TGTGCCAGCAGTATACAGGGGCTGGATACGCAGTATTTT
few	TRBV29-1	TRBD1	TRBJ1-5	CSCRTGGRNQPQHF	TGCAGCTGCAGGACAGGGGGTCGCAATCAGCCCCAGCATTTT
.	TRBV7-7	TRBD2	TRBJ2-3	CASSSGSGVSTDTQYF	TGTGCTAGCAGCTCGGGGAGCGGGGTTAGCACAGATACGCAGTATTTT
.	TRBV30	.	TRBJ1-5	CAWRDPTGSNQPQHF	TGTGCCTGGAGGGACCCGACAGGTAGCAATCAGCCCCAGCATTTT
.	TRBV5-1	TRBD2	TRBJ2-2	CASSSGVAGARGTGELFF	TGCGCCAGCAGCTCCGGGGTAGCGGGGGCCCGGGGCACCGGGGAGCTGTTTTTT
.	TRBV6-5	.	TRBJ1-1	CASTLNTEAFF	TGTGCCAGCACTCTAAACACTGAAGCTTTCTTT
few	TRBV19	.	TRBJ1-5	CASSTWARQGKNQPQHF	TGTGCCAGTAGTACTTGGGCCCGGCAGGGGAAGAATCAGCCCCAGCATTTT
.	TRBV2	TRBD2	TRBJ2-7	CASRKTSGGDYEQYF	TGTGCCAGCAGGAAGACTAGCGGGGGTGACTACGAGCAGTACTTC
.	TRBV5-4	.	TRBJ2-7	CASSPTPLSGPYEQYF	TGTGCCAGCAGCCCTACTCCCCTTAGCGGCCCCTACGAGCAGTACTTC
.	TRBV30	.	TRBJ1-5	CAWSAGQTNQPQHF	TGTGCCTGGAGTGCCGGACAGACTAATCAGCCCCAGCATTTT
.	TRBV2	TRBD1	TRBJ1-5	CASSAQGAEQPQHF	TGTGCCAGCAGTGCCCAGGGGGCTGAGCAGCCCCAGCATTTT
.	TRBV27	TRBD1	TRBJ1-5	CASSPGTGNQPQHF	TGTGCCAGCAGCCCGGGGACAGGGAATCAGCCCCAGCATTTT
.	TRBV5-1	TRBD1	TRBJ2-5	CASSVTKQGKETQYF	TGCGCCAGCAGCGTCACGAAACAGGGGAAAGAGACCCAGTACTTC
.	TRBV29-1	TRBD1	TRBJ1-1	CSAGQGGTEAFF	TGCAGCGCCGGACAGGGGGGAACTGAAGCTTTCTTT
.	TRBV2	.	TRBJ2-3	CASSELARVSGNTDTQYF	TGTGCCAGCAGTGAATTGGCCCGGGTTAGCGGAAACACAGATACGCAGTATTTT
.	TRBV7-9	.	TRBJ2-3	CASSAAASTDTQYF	TGTGCCAGCAGCGCGGCAGCTAGCACAGATACGCAGTATTTT
.	TRBV6-5	.	TRBJ1-2	CASSYSSGTQEGYTF	TGTGCCAGCAGTTACTCAAGCGGGACCCAGGAGGGCTACACCTTC
.	TRBV19	TRBD2	TRBJ2-2	CASTPPRGRSTGELFF	TGTGCCAGTACCCCCCCGCGCGGGAGGTCCACCGGGGAGCTGTTTTTT
.	TRBV4-1	TRBD2	TRBJ2-3	CASSQGPGQGTSGGRHTQYF	TGCGCCAGCAGCCAAGGCCCGGGACAGGGGACTAGCGGGGGGCGGCATACGCAGTATTTT
.	TRBV6-1	.	TRBJ2-7	CASTLTGYEQYF	TGTGCCAGCACTCTCACAGGGTACGAGCAGTACTTC
.	TRBV6-1	TRBD2	TRBJ2-3	CASRPTRGGPDTQYF	TGTGCCAGCAGACCCACCCGGGGGGGTCCAGATACGCAGTATTTT
.	TRBV7-9	TRBD1	TRBJ2-5	CASSLGQGGFNLEETQYF	TGTGCCAGCAGCTTAGGACAGGGTGGGTTTAACCTTGAAGAGACCCAGTACTTC
few	TRBV5-1	.	TRBJ1-6	CASSLDQNSPLHF	TGCGCCAGCAGCTTGGATCAGAATTCACCCCTCCACTTT
.	TRBV7-9	TRBD2	TRBJ2-1	CASSSGNSNEQFF	TGTGCCAGCAGCAGCGGGAACTCCAATGAGCAGTTCTTC
.	TRBV7-9	.	TRBJ2-7	CASSLGTGLQQYF	TGTGCCAGCAGCTTAGGTACAGGGCTCCAGCAGTACTTC
few	TRBV7-2	TRBD1	TRBJ2-7	CASSAGQGSTDQYF	TGTGCCAGCAGCGCCGGACAGGGGTCTACAGACCAGTACTTC
few	TRBV10-2	.	TRBJ2-3	CASSEALQGWGADTQYF	TGCGCCAGCAGTGAGGCACTTCAGGGGTGGGGAGCAGATACGCAGTATTTT
.	TRBV5-1	.	TRBJ1-6	CASSTGQASPLHF	TGCGCCAGCAGCACGGGACAAGCTTCACCCCTCCACTTT
few	TRBV6-1	TRBD1	TRBJ2-4	CASRLGQGVIQYF	TGTGCCAGCAGATTAGGACAGGGAGTCATTCAGTACTTC